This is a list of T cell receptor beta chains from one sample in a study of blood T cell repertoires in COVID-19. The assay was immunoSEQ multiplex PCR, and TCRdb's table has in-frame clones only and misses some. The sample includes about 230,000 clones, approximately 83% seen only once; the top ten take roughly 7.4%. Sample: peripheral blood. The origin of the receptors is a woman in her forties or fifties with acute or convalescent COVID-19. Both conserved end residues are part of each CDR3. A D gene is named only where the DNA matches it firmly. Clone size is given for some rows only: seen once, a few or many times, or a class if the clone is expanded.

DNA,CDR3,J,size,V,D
TGTGCCAGCAGCTACTGGGACAGGGGTTCTAGGGCCAACGTCCTGACTTTC,CASSYWDRGSRANVLTF,TRBJ2-6,NA,TRBV27,TRBD1
TGTGCCAGCAGTAGTACTAGCGGGAGGGCCGATGAGCAGTTCTTC,CASSSTSGRADEQFF,TRBJ2-1,NA,TRBV6-6,TRBD2
TGTGCCAGCAGTTCCGGGACTCACTACTCTGGAAACACCATATATTTT,CASSSGTHYSGNTIYF,TRBJ1-3,NA,TRBV6-5,NA
TGTGCCACCAGTGATCCGGCGGGACAGGGGGATCAAGGCTACACCTTC,CATSDPAGQGDQGYTF,TRBJ1-2,NA,TRBV24-1,TRBD1
TGCGCCAGCAGCTTAAGACAGGGGGTTAACACCGGGGAGCTGTTTTTT,CASSLRQGVNTGELFF,TRBJ2-2,NA,TRBV5-1,TRBD1
TGTGCCTGGAGTGCTCTTGGCGGGTCCTACCCAGATACGCAGTATTTT,CAWSALGGSYPDTQYF,TRBJ2-3,NA,TRBV30,NA
TGTGCCAGCAGCCGGGTGGGGGGGACCCAGTACTTC,CASSRVGGTQYF,TRBJ2-5,NA,TRBV7-2,NA
TGTGCCTGGAGTGGGGGCTCACGGGAAAAACTGTTTTTT,CAWSGGSREKLFF,TRBJ1-4,NA,TRBV30,NA
TGTGCCAGCTCACTCGGGGAATCGAGGGAGCAGTACTTC,CASSLGESREQYF,TRBJ2-7,NA,TRBV18,NA
TGTGCCAGCTCATCCTACTCGGTTGGCTCTGGAAACACCATATATTTT,CASSSYSVGSGNTIYF,TRBJ1-3,NA,TRBV18,NA
TGTGCCAGCAGCCAAGGAATCGGCGCAGGCTCCGGCTACACCTTC,CASSQGIGAGSGYTF,TRBJ1-2,few,TRBV3-1/TRBV3-2,NA
TGCGCCAGCAGCCAAACAGTTCAAGAGACCCAGTACTTC,CASSQTVQETQYF,TRBJ2-5,NA,TRBV4-3,NA